The 9 T cell receptor beta chains below come from one sample, sequenced in a study of identical twins. TCRdb re-called the 5' RACE reads with MiXCR, one entry per CDR3 protein. The sample records 300,000 or so distinct CDR3 sequences, roughly 9.7% being singletons. These sequences were also reported in another study, on yellow fever vaccine responses in identical twins.

Sequences were obtained from CD8+ T cells sorted from blood. These receptors all come from a woman aged 18-29 years in good health.

The chain couples TRBV29-1 to TRBJ2-7; D possibly corresponds to TRBD1 (5 bases). Germline CDR1 and CDR2: SQVTM and ANQGSEA. The CDR3 sequence is 13 residues long. Trimming pared 4 bases from V and 0 bases from J, leaving 10 bases between. CDR3 protein: CSVGGRYSYEQYF. CDR3 bases: TGCAGCGTTGGGGGCAGATACTCCTACGAGCAGTACTTC.

The chain recombines TRBV20-1 with TRBJ2-2, with D maybe TRBD2 (7 bases). CDR1 DFQATT and CDR2 SNEGSKA come from the germline V gene (reference sequence). V gave up 6 bases and J gave up 5 bases, with 16 bases separating them. This CDR3 is 14 amino acids long. CDR3: CSAAGGQGTGELFF. In DNA, the CDR3 is TGCAGTGCCGCCGGGGGGCAAGGAACCGGGGAGCTGTTTTTT.

This clonotype was observed a few times. The chain employs TRBV20-1 and TRBJ2-5; the D gene is possibly TRBD1 (5 bases). V dropped 3 bases and J dropped 4 bases, with 12 bases sitting between them. The CDR3 covers 13 residues. The germline V gene has CDR1 DFQATT and CDR2 SNEGSKA (reference sequence). The DNA of the CDR3 is TGCAGTGCTAGTCCCCAACAGGCAGAGACCCAGTACTTC. It is translated as CSASPQQAETQYF.

This clonotype has a count of ten or more. The chain employs TRBV10-3 and TRBJ2-7, with TRBD2 matching over 11 bases. The CDR3 is made up of 16 amino acids. After removal of 8 bases from V and 0 bases from J, the junction contained 9 bases not matched to a gene. Germline V lookup: CDR1 ENHRY, CDR2 SYGVKD. CDR3 coding DNA: TGTGCCATCCGCCCGACTAGCGGGACACCCTCCTACGAGCAGTACTTC. Its translation: CAIRPTSGTPSYEQYF.

This clonotype came up many times. The J gene is TRBJ2-7, the V gene TRBV7-9; D call uncertain. The V end was cut by 8 bases, the J end by 0 bases, with 8 bases between. Germline V gene sequence: CDR1 SEHNR, CDR2 FQNEAQ (reference sequence). CDR3 length equals 12 residues. Here the CDR3 reads CASLGSSYEQYF. CDR3 DNA sequence: TGTGCCAGCCTCGGCAGCTCCTACGAGCAGTACTTC.

There are a few counts of this clonotype. The chain joins TRBV7-3 to TRBJ2-1, with D unresolved. The CDR3 covers 13 residues. Looked up from germline, CDR1 is SGHTA and CDR2 is FQGTGA. Deletions cut 1 base from V and 8 bases from J, with 9 bases between. The DNA for the CDR3 is TGTGCCAGCAGCTTAAGTCCAGTCTATGAGCAGTTCTTC. Residues: CASSLSPVYEQFF.

The V and J genes are TRBV12-3 or TRBV12-4 and TRBJ2-5; a possible D gene is TRBD1 (6 bases). Trimming left V 6 bases short and J 1 base short, with 12 bases between. The CDR3 totals 14 residues. The CDR3 region has the DNA TGTGCCAGCAGGACCAGGGGTCTCCAAGAGACCCAGTACTTC. This encodes CASRTRGLQETQYF.

The chain recombines TRBV4-3 with TRBJ2-1, with unresolved D. The CDR3 totals 16 residues. The V and J ends lost 0 bases and 1 base respectively, with 10 bases between them. Germline CDR1 and CDR2: LGHNA and YSLEER. CDR3 sequence reads: CASSQDKGNSYNEQFF. As DNA, the CDR3 is TGCGCCAGCAGCCAAGATAAAGGGAATTCCTACAATGAGCAGTTCTTC.

In its sample, this clonotype was seen many times. The chain couples TRBV29-1 to TRBJ1-2; no clear D. The CDR3 has 14 residues. Trimming removed 0 bases at V and 2 bases at J, with 10 bases between. Germline V lookup: CDR1 SQVTM, CDR2 ANQGSEA. CDR3 sequence reads: CSVEDLRENYGYTF. The CDR3 region has the DNA TGCAGCGTTGAAGATCTAAGGGAAAACTATGGCTACACCTTC.